This T cell receptor (beta chain) was found in a study of blood T cell repertoires in COVID-19. Background on the study: The samples span acute and convalescent COVID-19 from the United States, Italy and Spain. Sources were T cells, B-cell-depleted T cells, or PBMCs; the material itself was cDNA or gDNA.

Original analysis: By means of reference gene primer amplification, nucleated cell counts were estimated. Data came from immunoSEQ multiplex PCR; TCRdb stores just in-frame clones and leaves some out. D and trimming were read from the DNA, whereas the V and J calls and clone size are those reported in that table. The top ten clones hold about 1.2% of a sample with a few hundred thousand clones, approximately 82% of them seen once. This CDR3 has 18 residues. The ends lost 2 bases at V and 0 bases at J; junction bases unmatched: 13. Germline V lookup: CDR1 SGDLS, CDR2 YYNGEE. This chain links TRBV9 with TRBJ1-1; 7 nucleotides line up with TRBD1. The material sequenced was peripheral blood. The TCR comes from a woman between 45 and 60 years old with acute or convalescent COVID-19. The CDR3 reads CASSVGVGQAYLNTEAFF. DNA for the CDR3: TGTGCCAGCAGCGTGGGGGTTGGACAGGCCTATTTGAACACTGAAGCTTTCTTT.